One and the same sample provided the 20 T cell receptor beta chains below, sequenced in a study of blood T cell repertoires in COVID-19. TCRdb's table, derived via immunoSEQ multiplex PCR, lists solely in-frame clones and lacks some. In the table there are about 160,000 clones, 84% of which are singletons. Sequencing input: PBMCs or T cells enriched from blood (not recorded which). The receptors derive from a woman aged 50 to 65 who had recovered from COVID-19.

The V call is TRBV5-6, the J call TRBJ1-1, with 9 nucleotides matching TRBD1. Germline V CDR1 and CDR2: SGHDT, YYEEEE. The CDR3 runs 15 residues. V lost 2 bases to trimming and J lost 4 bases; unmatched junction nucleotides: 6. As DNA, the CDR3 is TGTGCCAGCAGCTTAGGGACAGGGTGGGGCACTGAAGCTTTCTTT. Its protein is CASSLGTGWGTEAFF.

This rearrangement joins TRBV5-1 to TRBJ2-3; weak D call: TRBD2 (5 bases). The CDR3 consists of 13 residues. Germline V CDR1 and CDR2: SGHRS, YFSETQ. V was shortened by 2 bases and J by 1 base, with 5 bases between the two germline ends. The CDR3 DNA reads TGCGCCAGCAGCTTCGGGGGCACAGATACGCAGTATTTT. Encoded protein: CASSFGGTDTQYF.

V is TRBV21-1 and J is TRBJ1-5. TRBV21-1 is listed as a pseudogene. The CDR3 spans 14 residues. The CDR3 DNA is TGTGCCAGCCAACGGGGAGTGGACAATCAGCCCCAGCATTTT. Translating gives CASQRGVDNQPQHF.

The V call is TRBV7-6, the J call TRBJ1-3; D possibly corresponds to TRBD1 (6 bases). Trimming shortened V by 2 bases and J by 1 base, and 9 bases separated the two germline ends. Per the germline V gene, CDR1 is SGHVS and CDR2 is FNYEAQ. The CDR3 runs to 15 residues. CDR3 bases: TGTGCCAGCAGCTTAACAGGGATATCTGGAAACACCATATATTTT. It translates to CASSLTGISGNTIYF. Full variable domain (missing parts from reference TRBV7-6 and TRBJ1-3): GAGVSQSPRYKVTKRGQDVALRCDPISGHVSLYWYRQALGQGPEFLTYFNYEAQQDKSGLPNDRFSAERPEGSISTLTIQRTEQRDSAMYRCASSLTGISGNTIYFGEGSWLTVV.

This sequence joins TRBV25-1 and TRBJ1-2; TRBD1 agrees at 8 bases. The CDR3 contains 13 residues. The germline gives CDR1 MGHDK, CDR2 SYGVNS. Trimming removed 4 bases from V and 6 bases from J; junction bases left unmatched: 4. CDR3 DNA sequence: TGTGCCAGCAGTGGCCCAGGGGGCCATGGCTACACCTTC. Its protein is CASSGPGGHGYTF.

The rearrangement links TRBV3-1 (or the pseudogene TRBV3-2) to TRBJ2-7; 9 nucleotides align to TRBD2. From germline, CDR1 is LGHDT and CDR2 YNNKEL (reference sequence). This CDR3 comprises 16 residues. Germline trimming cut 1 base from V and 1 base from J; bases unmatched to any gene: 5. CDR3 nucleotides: TGTGCCAGCAGCCAAGTCGAGACTAGCGGATCCTACGAGCAGTACTTC. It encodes CASSQVETSGSYEQYF.

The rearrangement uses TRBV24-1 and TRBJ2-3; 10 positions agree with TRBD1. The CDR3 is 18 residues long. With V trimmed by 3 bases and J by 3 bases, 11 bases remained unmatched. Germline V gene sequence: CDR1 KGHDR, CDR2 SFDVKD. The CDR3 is CATSDPEVTGGITDTQYF. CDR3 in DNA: TGTGCCACCAGTGATCCGGAGGTGACAGGGGGCATTACAGATACGCAGTATTTT.

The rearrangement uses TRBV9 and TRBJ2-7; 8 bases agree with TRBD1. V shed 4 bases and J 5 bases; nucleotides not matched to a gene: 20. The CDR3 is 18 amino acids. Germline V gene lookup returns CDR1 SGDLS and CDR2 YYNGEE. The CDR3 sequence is CASSPGPFSRGRTHEQYF. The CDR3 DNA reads TGTGCCAGCAGCCCTGGGCCATTTAGCAGGGGGCGAACTCACGAGCAGTACTTC.

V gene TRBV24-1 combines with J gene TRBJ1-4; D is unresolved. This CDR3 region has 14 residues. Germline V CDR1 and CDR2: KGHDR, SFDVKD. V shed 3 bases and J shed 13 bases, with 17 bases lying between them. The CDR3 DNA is TGTGCCACCAGTGATCCATCCGTCGCTCGGGGACTGTTTTTT. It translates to CATSDPSVARGLFF.

The CDR3 is CSAKREGEQFF. The CDR3 DNA reads TGCAGTGCTAAGCGGGAGGGTGAGCAGTTCTTC. The chain links TRBV20-1 to TRBJ2-1; 10 nucleotides agree with TRBD2. Trimming at V came to 4 bases and at J to 9 bases, leaving 0 bases not matched to a gene. The CDR3 sequence is 11 residues long. Germline assignment: CDR1 DFQATT and CDR2 SNEGSKA (reference sequence).

The CDR3 loop is CASSPELAKNIQYF. The CDR3 DNA is TGTGCCAGTAGTCCGGAGCTAGCCAAAAACATTCAGTACTTC. The chain has TRBV19 and TRBJ2-4; no definite D call. V lost 5 bases, J lost 0 bases, and 8 bases lay in between. The germline CDR1 and CDR2 sequences are LNHDA and SQIVND (reference sequence). This CDR3 comprises 14 residues.

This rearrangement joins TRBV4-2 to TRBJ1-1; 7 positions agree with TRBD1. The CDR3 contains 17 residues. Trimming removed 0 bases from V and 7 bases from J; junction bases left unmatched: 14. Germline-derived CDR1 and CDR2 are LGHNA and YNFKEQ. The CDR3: CASSQDGEAGGSYEAFF. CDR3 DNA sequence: TGTGCCAGCAGCCAAGATGGGGAGGCAGGGGGATCCTATGAAGCTTTCTTT.

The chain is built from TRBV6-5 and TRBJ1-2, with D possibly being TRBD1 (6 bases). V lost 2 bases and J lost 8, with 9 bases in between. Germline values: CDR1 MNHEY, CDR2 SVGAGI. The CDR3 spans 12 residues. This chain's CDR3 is CASSYGGAGYTF. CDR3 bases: TGTGCCAGCAGTTACGGGGGGGCGGGCTACACCTTC.

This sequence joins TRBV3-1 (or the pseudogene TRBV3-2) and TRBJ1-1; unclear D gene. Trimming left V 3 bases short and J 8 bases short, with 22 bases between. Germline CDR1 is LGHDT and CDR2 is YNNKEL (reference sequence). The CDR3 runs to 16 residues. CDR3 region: CASSHTSRGFMGEAFF. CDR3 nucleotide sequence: TGTGCCAGCAGCCACACCTCGCGGGGTTTTATGGGAGAAGCTTTCTTT.

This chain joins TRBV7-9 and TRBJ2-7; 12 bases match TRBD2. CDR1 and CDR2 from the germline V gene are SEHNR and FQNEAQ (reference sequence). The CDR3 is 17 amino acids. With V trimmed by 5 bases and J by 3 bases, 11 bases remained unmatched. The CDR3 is CASSPKALAGGFYEQYF. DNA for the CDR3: TGTGCCAGCAGCCCAAAAGCACTAGCGGGGGGATTCTACGAGCAGTACTTC.

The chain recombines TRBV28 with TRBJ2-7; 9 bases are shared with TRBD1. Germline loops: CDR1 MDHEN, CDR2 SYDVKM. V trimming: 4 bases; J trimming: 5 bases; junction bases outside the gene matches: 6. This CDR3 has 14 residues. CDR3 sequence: CASSSGTGLHEQYF. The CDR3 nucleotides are TGTGCCAGCAGTTCCGGGACAGGGCTCCACGAGCAGTACTTC.

CDR3 amino acids: CSVAQTQNIQYF. The CDR3 DNA is TGCAGCGTTGCACAGACCCAAAACATTCAGTACTTC. This chain links TRBV29-1 with TRBJ2-4, with D uncertain. Per the germline V gene, CDR1 is SQVTM and CDR2 is ANQGSEA. Trimming stripped 4 bases from V and 5 bases from J, with 9 bases between. This CDR3 is built from 12 residues.

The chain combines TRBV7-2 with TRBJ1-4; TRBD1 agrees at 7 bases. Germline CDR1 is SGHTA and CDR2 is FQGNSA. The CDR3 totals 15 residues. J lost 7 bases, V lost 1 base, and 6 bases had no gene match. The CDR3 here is CASSLEVTGTEKLFF. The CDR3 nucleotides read TGTGCCAGCAGCTTAGAGGTGACAGGGACTGAAAAACTGTTTTTT.

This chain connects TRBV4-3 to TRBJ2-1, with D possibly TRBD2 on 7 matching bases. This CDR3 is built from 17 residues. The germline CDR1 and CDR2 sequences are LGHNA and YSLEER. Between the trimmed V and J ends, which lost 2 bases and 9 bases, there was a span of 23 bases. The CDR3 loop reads CASSQSLGRERGSEQFF. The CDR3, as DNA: TGCGCCAGCAGCCAATCTTTGGGGCGGGAGAGGGGGAGTGAGCAGTTCTTC.

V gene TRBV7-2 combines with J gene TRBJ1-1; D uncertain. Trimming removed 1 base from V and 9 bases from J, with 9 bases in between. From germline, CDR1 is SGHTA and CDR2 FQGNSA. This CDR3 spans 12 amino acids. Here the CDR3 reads CASSLDSLQAFF. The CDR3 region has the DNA TGTGCCAGCAGCTTAGATTCCCTTCAAGCTTTCTTT.